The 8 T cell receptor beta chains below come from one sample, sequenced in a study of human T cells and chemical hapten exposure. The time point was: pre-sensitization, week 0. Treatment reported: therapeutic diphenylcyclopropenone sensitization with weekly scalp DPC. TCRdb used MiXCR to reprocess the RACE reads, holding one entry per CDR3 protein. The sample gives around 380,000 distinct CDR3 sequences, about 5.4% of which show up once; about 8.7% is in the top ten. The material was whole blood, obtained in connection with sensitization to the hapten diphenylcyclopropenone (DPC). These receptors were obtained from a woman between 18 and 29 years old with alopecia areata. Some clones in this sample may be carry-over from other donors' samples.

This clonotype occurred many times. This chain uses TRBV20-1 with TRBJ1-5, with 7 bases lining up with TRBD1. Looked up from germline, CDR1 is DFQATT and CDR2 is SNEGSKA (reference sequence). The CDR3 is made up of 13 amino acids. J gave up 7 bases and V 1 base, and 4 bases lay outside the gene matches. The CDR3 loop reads CSARGQGMQPQHF. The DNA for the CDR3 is TGCAGTGCTAGAGGACAGGGAATGCAGCCCCAGCATTTT.

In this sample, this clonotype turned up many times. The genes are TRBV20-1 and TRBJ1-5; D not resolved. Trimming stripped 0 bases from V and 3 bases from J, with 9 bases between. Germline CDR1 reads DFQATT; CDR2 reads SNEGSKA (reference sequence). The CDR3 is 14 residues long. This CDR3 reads CSAREGQINQPQHF. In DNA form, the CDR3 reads TGCAGTGCTAGAGAAGGGCAGATCAATCAGCCCCAGCATTTT.

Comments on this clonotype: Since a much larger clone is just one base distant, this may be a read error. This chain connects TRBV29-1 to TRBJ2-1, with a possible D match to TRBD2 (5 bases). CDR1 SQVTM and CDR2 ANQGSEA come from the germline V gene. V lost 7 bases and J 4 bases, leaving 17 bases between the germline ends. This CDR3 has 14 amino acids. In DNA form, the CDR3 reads TGCAGCGCCTTTCGGGGTCCTAATTACAATGAGCAGTTCTTC. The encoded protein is CSAFRGPNYNEQFF.

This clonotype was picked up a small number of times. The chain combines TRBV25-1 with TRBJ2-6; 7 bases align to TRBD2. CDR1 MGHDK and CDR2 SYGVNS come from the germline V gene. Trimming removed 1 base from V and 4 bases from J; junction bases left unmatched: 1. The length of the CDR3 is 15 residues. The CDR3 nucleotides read TGTGCCAGCAGTGAATCACTAGCGGGGGCCAACGTCCTGACTTTC. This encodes CASSESLAGANVLTF.

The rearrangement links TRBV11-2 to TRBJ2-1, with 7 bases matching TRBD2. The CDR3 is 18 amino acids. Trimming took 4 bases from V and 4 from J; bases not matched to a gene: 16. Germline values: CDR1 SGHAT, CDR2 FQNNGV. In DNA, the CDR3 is TGTGCCAGCAGCTCGTACTTCTCCTGGGGGGGGTGGTACAATGAGCAGTTCTTC. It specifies CASSSYFSWGGWYNEQFF.

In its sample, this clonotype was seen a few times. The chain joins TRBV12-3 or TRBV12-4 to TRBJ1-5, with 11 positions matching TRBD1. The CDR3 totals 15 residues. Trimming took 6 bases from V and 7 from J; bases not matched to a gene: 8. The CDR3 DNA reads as TGTGCCAGCAGCCCCGGACAGGGGGCGAGACAGCCCCAGCATTTT. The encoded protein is CASSPGQGARQPQHF.

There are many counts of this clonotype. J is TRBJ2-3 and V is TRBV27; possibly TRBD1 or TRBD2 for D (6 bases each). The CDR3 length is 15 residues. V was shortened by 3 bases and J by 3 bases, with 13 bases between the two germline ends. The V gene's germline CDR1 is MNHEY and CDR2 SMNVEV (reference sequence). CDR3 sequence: CASSLSWGATDTQYF. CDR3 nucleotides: TGTGCCAGCAGTTTGAGTTGGGGGGCTACAGATACGCAGTATTTT.

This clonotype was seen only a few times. CDR3 nucleotides: TGTGCCAGCAGTTTATTCGCAGGGGGCTCCTTCTACGAGCAGTACTTC. Amino acids: CASSLFAGGSFYEQYF. The chain recombines TRBV28 with TRBJ2-7, with TRBD1 matching over 8 bases. This CDR3 region has 16 residues. Trimming at V came to 1 base and at J to 3 bases, leaving 8 bases not matched to a gene. Germline V gene data show CDR1 as MDHEN and CDR2 as SYDVKM.